The entry below gives a single T cell receptor (beta chain) sequence along with its context. Its antigen is not known. The CDR3 spans 15 residues. Unmatched junction bases numbered 3, after V lost 5 bases and J lost 3 bases. CDR1 LNHDA and CDR2 SQIVND come from the germline V gene (reference sequence). These data come from a study of vaccination effects on CD4 cells after COVID-19. Cells that had been cultured for 9 to 10 days were the source of isolated CD4+ T cells. Every participant took two doses of the BNT162b2 or mRNA-1273 vaccine. Here immunoSEQ multiplex PCR was the method, and the copy in TCRdb shows in-frame clones only, minus some. The sample yields 45,000 to 55,000 clones, less than 85% seen once.

Sample: CD4+ T cells from PBMCs cultured without peptide, taken after COVID-19 vaccination. This chain joins TRBV19 and TRBJ2-7; TRBD2 matches at 14 bases. The TCR originated in a human donor who received a COVID-19 vaccine. The DNA for the CDR3 is TGTGCCAGTAGTTTGGGACTAGCGGGGGTCTACGAGCAGTACTTC. It specifies CASSLGLAGVYEQYF.